A single sample gave rise to the 6 T cell receptor beta chains below, sequenced in a study of CD8 T cells in Susac syndrome. When the RNA was reverse transcribed, random hexamers were used with an input of about 0.5 to 1 ug. TCRdb processed the immunoSEQ multiplex PCR reads anew with MiXCR; each CDR3 protein has one entry. Found here are some 120,000 distinct CDR3 sequences, about 90% of them singletons; the top ten hold 0.12%. Sequencing used CD8+ T cells from PBMCs. The receptors here all came from a human donor in good health.

This chain uses TRBV4-3 with TRBJ1-1, with D uncertain. Trimming shortened V by 6 bases and J by 4 bases, and 15 bases separated the two germline ends. The germline CDR1 and CDR2 sequences are LGHNA and YSLEER. CDR3 length: 14 amino acids. DNA of the CDR3: TGCGCCAGCAGTATCGCTCACGGCAGCACTGAAGCTTTCTTT. This encodes CASSIAHGSTEAFF.

The rearrangement joins TRBV7-2 to TRBJ1-2; 7 nucleotides align to TRBD1. Germline V gene sequence: CDR1 SGHTA, CDR2 FQGNSA. The CDR3 is 16 residues long. The trim removed 6 bases at V and 0 bases at J, leaving 10 bases unmatched. CDR3 sequence: CASRPGAGTANYGYTF. CDR3 DNA: TGTGCCAGCAGGCCTGGCGCCGGGACAGCTAACTATGGCTACACCTTC. Looking up the rest from reference TRBV7-2 and TRBJ1-2 gives the full variable domain: GAGVSQSPSNKVTEKGKDVELRCDPISGHTALYWYRQSLGQGLEFLIYFQGNSAPDKSGLPSDRFSAERTGGSVSTLTIQRTQQEDSAVYLCASRPGAGTANYGYTFGSGTRLTVV.

This chain links TRBV7-2 with TRBJ2-7; D remains ambiguous. V was shortened by 10 bases and J by 0 bases, with 16 bases between the two germline ends. Germline V gene lookup returns CDR1 SGHTA and CDR2 FQGNSA. The CDR3 is 14 amino acids. Here the CDR3 reads CATKTVAASYEQYF. The DNA for the CDR3 is TGTGCCACCAAGACTGTTGCTGCCTCCTACGAGCAGTACTTC. The whole variable domain, filled in from reference TRBV7-2 and TRBJ2-7, reads GAGVSQSPSNKVTEKGKDVELRCDPISGHTALYWYRQSLGQGLEFLIYFQGNSAPDKSGLPSDRFSAERTGGSVSTLTIQRTQQEDSAVYLCATKTVAASYEQYFGPGTRLTVT.

This chain connects TRBV29-1 to TRBJ2-3; D is unresolved. The CDR3 loop spans 14 amino acids. The V end lost 2 bases, the J end lost 4 bases, and 13 bases lay between the germline ends. The germline V gene has CDR1 SQVTM and CDR2 ANQGSEA. Here the CDR3 DNA reads TGCAGCGTTGAAAAGGTTATCTGGCCAGATACGCAGTATTTT. Its translation: CSVEKVIWPDTQYF.

The chain combines TRBV7-2 with TRBJ2-7; D not certain. The V gene lost 8 bases and the J gene lost 0 bases, with 17 bases spanning the gap. This CDR3 comprises 15 residues. CDR1 SGHTA and CDR2 FQGNSA come from the germline V gene. The CDR3 nucleotides read TGTGCCAGCCTCCTAGGTGGGCACCTCTCCTACGAGCAGTACTTC. Translating it yields CASLLGGHLSYEQYF.

The chain couples TRBV4-2 to TRBJ1-4; D uncertain. Germline assignment: CDR1 LGHNA and CDR2 YNFKEQ. The V end lost 1 base, the J end lost 6 bases, and 6 bases lay between the germline ends. The CDR3 is 13 amino acids. Written as DNA, the CDR3 is TGTGCCAGCAGCCAAGTTCTCGATGAAAAACTGTTTTTT. Amino acid sequence: CASSQVLDEKLFF.